What follows are 14 T cell receptor beta chains derived from one specimen sequenced in a study of T cell responses to AZD1222 COVID-19 vaccine. Clones were sequenced by immunoSEQ multiplex PCR, and TCRdb holds only the in-frame ones, with some missing. Altogether some 180,000 clones are present, about 90% being singletons, with the ten largest covering approximately 1.8%. This specimen was peripheral blood, taken 28 days after the second AZD1222 dose. The receptors here all came from an adult who received the AZD1222 COVID-19 vaccine.

This rearrangement joins TRBV4-3 to TRBJ1-1; the D is unclear. The CDR3 runs 14 residues. With 0 bases removed from V and 4 bases from J, the gap between germline ends came to 9 bases. Per the germline V gene, CDR1 is LGHNA and CDR2 is YSLEER. The CDR3 spells CASSQEWQVTEAFF. In DNA, the CDR3 is TGCGCCAGCAGCCAAGAGTGGCAGGTCACTGAAGCTTTCTTT.

This clone occurred once. The chain is built from TRBV2 and TRBJ1-2; D gene ambiguous. Germline lookup yields CDR1 SNHLY and CDR2 FYNNEI. This CDR3 is built from 14 residues. Deletions cut 6 bases from V and 3 bases from J, with 14 bases between. CDR3 nucleotides: TGTGCCAGCAGGGGGTTTGGAGCCTACTATGGCTACACCTTC. Translating gives CASRGFGAYYGYTF.

Only one count was recorded for this clone. The chain recombines TRBV15 with TRBJ2-5, with a possible D match to TRBD1 (6 bases). Per germline, CDR1 LNHNV and CDR2 YYDKDF (reference sequence). The CDR3 extends over 15 amino acids. V dropped 5 bases and J dropped 4 bases, with 17 bases sitting between them. The CDR3 bases are TGTGCCACCAGCGGCGGACAGCCCGGAGGAGAGACCCAGTACTTC. Protein product: CATSGGQPGGETQYF.

V and J are TRBV19 and TRBJ1-2, with 8 nucleotides matching TRBD1. This CDR3 comprises 15 residues. V trimming: 4 bases; J trimming: 6 bases; junction bases outside the gene matches: 10. Germline CDR1 LNHDA, CDR2 SQIVND (reference sequence). CDR3 sequence reads: CASSKRGTGGDGYTF. The CDR3 DNA follows: TGTGCCAGTAGTAAACGAGGAACAGGGGGGGATGGCTACACCTTC. Together with reference TRBV19 and TRBJ1-2, the CDR3 gives the full variable domain: DGGITQSPKYLFRKEGQNVTLSCEQNLNHDAMYWYRQDPGQGLRLIYYSQIVNDFQKGDIAEGYSVSREKKESFPLTVTSAQKNPTAFYLCASSKRGTGGDGYTFGSGTRLTVV.

This rearrangement joins TRBV3-1 (or the pseudogene TRBV3-2) to TRBJ2-1, with D possibly being TRBD1 (5 bases). The length of the CDR3 is 17 residues. In germline, CDR1 is LGHDT, CDR2 YNNKEL (reference sequence). V was pared by 0 bases and J by 7 bases, with 19 bases between. CDR3 loop: CASSQEGGATGGNEQFF. CDR3 coding DNA: TGTGCCAGCAGCCAAGAAGGTGGGGCTACCGGCGGAAATGAGCAGTTCTTC.

The table lists this clone with a count of one. The chain joins TRBV12-3 or TRBV12-4 to TRBJ1-2, with TRBD1 as a possible D gene (5 bases). This CDR3 has 10 amino acids. The V and J ends lost 4 bases and 8 bases respectively, with 5 bases between them. The CDR3 loop reads CASSYRGYTF. The CDR3 coding sequence is TGTGCCAGCAGTTACAGGGGCTACACCTTC.

V and J are TRBV5-5 and TRBJ2-7; 12 nucleotides line up with TRBD2. In germline, CDR1 is SGHKS, CDR2 YYEKEE (reference sequence). The CDR3 is made up of 15 amino acids. The V and J ends lost 3 bases and 7 bases, in that order; junction bases with no gene match: 8. DNA for the CDR3: TGTGCCAGCAGCTCGGTGACTAGCGGGAGTTTAGAGCAGTACTTC. Translation: CASSSVTSGSLEQYF.

The genes are TRBV12-3 or TRBV12-4 and TRBJ1-5; TRBD1 matches 9 bases. CDR3 length equals 12 residues. V shed 6 bases and J 9 bases; nucleotides not matched to a gene: 3. CDR3 sequence: CASSRDRAPQHF. In DNA, the CDR3 is TGTGCCAGCAGCCGGGACAGGGCGCCCCAGCATTTT.

This clone was detected only once. The CDR3 DNA reads as TGTGCCAGCAGCGTAGTCCCCGGGACAGCTCACCAAGAGACCCAGTACTTC. It translates to CASSVVPGTAHQETQYF. This sequence joins TRBV9 and TRBJ2-5; 7 bases match TRBD1. J was trimmed by 0 bases and V by 0 bases; bases with no gene match: 8. This CDR3 has 17 amino acids. CDR1 is SGDLS, CDR2 YYNGEE, per germline.

The CDR3 here is CAWSVGFSGTDTQYF. In DNA, the CDR3 is TGTGCCTGGAGTGTGGGGTTTAGCGGCACAGATACGCAGTATTTT. The chain has TRBV30 and TRBJ2-3, with TRBD2 as a possible D gene (5 bases). V was pared by 0 bases and J by 1 base, with 11 bases between. The CDR3 is 15 amino acids. CDR1 is GTSNPN and CDR2 is SVGIG in the germline V gene (reference sequence).

The V gene is TRBV19, the J gene TRBJ1-4; the D gene is possibly TRBD1 (5 bases). The CDR3 is 15 amino acids. Trimming removed 5 bases at V and 0 bases at J, with 10 bases between. Germline assignment: CDR1 LNHDA and CDR2 SQIVND (reference sequence). The CDR3 loop reads CASSLTAATNEKLFF. Here the CDR3 DNA reads TGTGCCAGTAGTCTGACAGCAGCAACTAATGAAAAACTGTTTTTT.

The rearrangement uses TRBV11-1 and TRBJ1-2; 7 bases are shared with TRBD1. V shed 1 base and J 4 bases; nucleotides not matched to a gene: 6. This CDR3 has 15 residues. Germline V gene data show CDR1 as SGHAT and CDR2 as FQDESV (reference sequence). The CDR3 region has the DNA TGTGCCAGCAGCTTAGATACCGGGACAGTCTATGGCTACACCTTC. Protein: CASSLDTGTVYGYTF.

The chain is built from TRBV2 and TRBJ1-2; TRBD1 might be the D (6 bases). The CDR3 loop spans 14 amino acids. Trimming cost V 6 bases and J 11 bases, with 22 bases left between them. CDR1 SNHLY and CDR2 FYNNEI come from the germline V gene. Here the CDR3 DNA reads TGTGCCAGCAGGGGCGCACAGGGTGCTGTAGGTTACACCTTC. It codes for CASRGAQGAVGYTF.

The chain carries TRBV4-1 and TRBJ2-2; TRBD1 matches 7 bases. V was clipped by 4 bases and J by 1 base; unmatched bases: 9. The germline V gene has CDR1 MGHRA and CDR2 YSYEKL. The CDR3 contains 17 residues. The CDR3, as DNA: TGCGCCAGCAGCCGAGGGGGACAGCCACAGAACACCGGGGAGCTGTTTTTT. This sequence encodes CASSRGGQPQNTGELFF.